One and the same sample provided the 2 T cell receptor beta chains below, sequenced in a study of CD8+CD57+ T cells in acquired aplastic anemia. CDR3 and TCR beta VDJ profiling relied on genomic DNA as the template. TCRdb itself ran the reads through MiXCR, one entry per CDR3 protein. Here the sample spans 260,000 or so distinct CDR3 sequences, 47% being singletons. Flow cytometry had shown expanded CD8+CD57+ cells in the patients chosen for sequencing. Material: sorted CD4+, CD8+, or CD8+CD57+ T cells (not recorded which) from PBMCs. The receptors derive from a human donor with aplastic anemia.

The rearrangement links TRBV20-1 to TRBJ2-7; D gene unclear. The CDR3 is 12 residues long. Germline-derived CDR1 and CDR2 are DFQATT and SNEGSKA (reference sequence). The V and J ends lost 3 bases and 2 bases respectively, with 8 bases between them. This chain's CDR3 is CSARVSTYEQYF. CDR3 bases: TGCAGTGCTAGGGTCAGTACCTACGAGCAGTACTTC.

This clonotype was found many times. The chain has TRBV6-2 or TRBV6-3 and TRBJ1-1; D may be TRBD1 (6 bases). This CDR3 is 15 amino acids long. Germline V gives CDR1 MNHEY, CDR2 SVGEGT. V dropped 2 bases and J dropped 0 bases, with 10 bases sitting between them. DNA for the CDR3: TGTGCCAGCAGTTACGGCGGGGGCTTGAACACTGAAGCTTTCTTT. The encoded protein is CASSYGGGLNTEAFF.